Listed here are 4 T cell receptor beta chains from one sample, sequenced in a study of blood T cell repertoires in COVID-19. Assay: immunoSEQ multiplex PCR; the TCRdb copy retains only in-frame clones and omits some. The sample lists hundreds of thousands of clones; about 90% were seen once. The specimen was PBMCs or T cells enriched from blood (not recorded which). These receptors came from a woman in her 30s who had recovered from COVID-19.

A remark on this clone: Other DNA sequences in this sample translate to the same CDR3. The V call is TRBV5-1, the J call TRBJ2-1; 10 bases line up with TRBD2. The CDR3 is 15 amino acids. Germline V CDR1 and CDR2: SGHRS, YFSETQ. V lost 1 base, J lost 6 bases, and 4 bases stayed unmatched. This CDR3 reads CASSLSLAGANEQFF. DNA of the CDR3: TGCGCCAGCAGCTTGAGTCTAGCGGGAGCCAATGAGCAGTTCTTC. Full variable domain (rest looked up from reference TRBV5-1 and TRBJ2-1): KAGVTQTPRYLIKTRGQQVTLSCSPISGHRSVSWYQQTPGQGLQFLFEYFSETQRNKGNFPGRFSGRQFSNSRSEMNVSTLELGDSALYLCASSLSLAGANEQFFGPGTRLTVL.

The CDR3 DNA reads TGCAGTGCTAGTGGGGACTCCTCTAGCACAGATACGCAGTATTTT. Translation gives CSASGDSSSTDTQYF. The J gene is TRBJ2-3, the V gene TRBV20-1; possible D gene TRBD2, 6 bases. V was shortened by 3 bases and J by 0 bases, with 13 bases between the two germline ends. CDR1 DFQATT and CDR2 SNEGSKA come from the germline V gene (reference sequence). The CDR3 is made up of 15 amino acids.

The V gene is TRBV6-5, the J gene TRBJ2-7; a possible D gene is TRBD1 (6 bases). This CDR3 is 13 amino acids long. Germline V gene lookup returns CDR1 MNHEY and CDR2 SVGAGI. The V end lost 4 bases, the J end lost 5 bases, and 12 bases lay between the germline ends. The CDR3 sequence is CASSLPGVDEQYF. DNA of the CDR3: TGTGCCAGCAGTTTACCAGGGGTAGACGAGCAGTACTTC.

The chain carries TRBV27 and TRBJ2-7; TRBD1 matches 8 bases. Germline V gene data show CDR1 as MNHEY and CDR2 as SMNVEV (reference sequence). With V trimmed by 2 bases and J by 3 bases, 15 bases remained unmatched. The CDR3 has 18 residues. CDR3 in DNA: TGTGCCAGCAGTTTACCGCCCCCGGGACAGGCCGACTTCTACGAGCAGTACTTC. Protein: CASSLPPPGQADFYEQYF.